This entry lists 23 T cell receptor beta chains sequenced from one sample in a study of cytomegalovirus exposure and HLA in healthy donors. Clones were read by immunoSEQ multiplex PCR, and TCRdb kept only the in-frame ones, dropping some. The sample has 150,000 or so clones, about 89% seen once. Source material: PBMCs. These TCRs come from a man aged 18-30 years in good health and CMV-seropositive.

The CDR3 reads CASSLVLGGTEAFF. The CDR3, as DNA: TGTGCCAGCAGCTTGGTTCTAGGGGGCACTGAAGCTTTCTTT. The V call is TRBV5-6, the J call TRBJ1-1; D possibly corresponds to TRBD1 (6 bases). Germline V CDR1 and CDR2: SGHDT, YYEEEE. V was pared by 0 bases and J by 4 bases, with 10 bases between. The CDR3 loop spans 14 amino acids.

This chain uses TRBV5-6 with TRBJ1-4, with a possible D match to TRBD1 (6 bases). Trimming took off 4 bases at V and 4 bases at J, with 14 bases between the two ends. CDR1 SGHDT and CDR2 YYEEEE come from the germline V gene. The CDR3 consists of 15 residues. In DNA form, the CDR3 reads TGTGCCAGCAGCGGGGTGACAGGCCGTAATGAAAAACTGTTTTTT. It is translated as CASSGVTGRNEKLFF.

The chain couples TRBV7-6 to TRBJ2-5, with D possibly matching TRBD2 (7 bases). The V gene lost 1 base and the J gene lost 2 bases, with 14 bases spanning the gap. CDR1 and CDR2 from the germline V gene are SGHVS and FNYEAQ. There are 16 residues in the CDR3. The CDR3 DNA is TGTGCCAGCAGCTTAGGGGCAGGGGAGGGGCAAGAGACCCAGTACTTC. Protein product: CASSLGAGEGQETQYF. Filled out from reference TRBV7-6 and TRBJ2-5, the complete variable domain reads GAGVSQSPRYKVTKRGQDVALRCDPISGHVSLYWYRQALGQGPEFLTYFNYEAQQDKSGLPNDRFSAERPEGSISTLTIQRTEQRDSAMYRCASSLGAGEGQETQYFGPGTRLLVL.

The J gene is TRBJ2-3, the V gene TRBV23-1; 9 bases fit TRBD2. TRBV23-1 is an open reading frame, and its role is uncertain. The CDR3 runs 21 residues. The trim removed 1 base at V and 1 base at J, leaving 18 bases unmatched. CDR3 sequence: CASSQFSLAAGGSLGTDTQYF. Here the CDR3 DNA reads TGCGCCAGCAGTCAATTCTCGCTAGCAGCGGGAGGTTCCCTCGGCACAGATACGCAGTATTTT.

This clone was found once. The CDR3 nucleotides are TGCGCCAGCAGCTCCGGGACAGGGAGGGAGACCCAGTACTTC. It specifies CASSSGTGRETQYF. V usage is TRBV5-1 and J usage is TRBJ2-5; the match to TRBD1 covers 9 bases. The CDR3 extends over 14 amino acids. J gave up 5 bases and V 3 bases, and 5 bases lay outside the gene matches. Germline V gene lookup returns CDR1 SGHRS and CDR2 YFSETQ.

The V gene is TRBV9, the J gene TRBJ2-1; 11 bases align to TRBD2. The CDR3 has 16 residues. The V segment lost 3 bases and the J segment 4 bases; nucleotides outside the gene matches: 6. Germline V lookup: CDR1 SGDLS, CDR2 YYNGEE. DNA of the CDR3: TGTGCCAGCAGCGGTAGACTAGCGGGGCCTTACAATGAGCAGTTCTTC. This codes for CASSGRLAGPYNEQFF.

This chain joins TRBV27 and TRBJ2-7; 8 nucleotides line up with TRBD1. This CDR3 contains 14 residues. V was clipped by 2 bases and J by 5 bases; unmatched bases: 5. Germline values: CDR1 MNHEY, CDR2 SMNVEV (reference sequence). CDR3 nucleotides: TGTGCCAGCAGTTTAACGCCAGGGGGCAACGAGCAGTACTTC. This translates into CASSLTPGGNEQYF.

The chain joins TRBV12-5 to TRBJ2-7; 10 bases are shared with TRBD1. The CDR3 totals 12 residues. The germline V gene encodes CDR1 LGHNT and CDR2 FRNRAP. This CDR3 reads CVRRDRGIEQYF. The CDR3 region has the DNA TGTGTACGGCGGGACAGGGGTATCGAGCAGTACTTC. Using reference TRBV12-5 and TRBJ2-7 for the parts outside the CDR3, the full variable domain is DARVTQTPRHKVTEMGQEVTMRCQPILGHNTVFWYRQTMMQGLELLAYFRNRAPLDDSGMPKDRFSAEMPDATLATLKIQPSEPRDSAVYFCVRRDRGIEQYFGPGTRLTVT.

The chain carries TRBV7-9 and TRBJ2-1; TRBD1 is a possible D gene (6 bases). V was shortened by 4 bases and J by 5 bases, with 15 bases between the two germline ends. Germline values: CDR1 SEHNR, CDR2 FQNEAQ (reference sequence). CDR3 length: 15 residues. CDR3 sequence reads: CASSSRRDTHNEQFF. The CDR3 region has the DNA TGTGCCAGCAGCTCTCGCCGGGACACCCACAATGAGCAGTTCTTC.

The chain joins TRBV2 to TRBJ2-3, with no clear D. The V end was cut by 7 bases, the J end by 2 bases, with 7 bases between. In germline, CDR1 is SNHLY, CDR2 FYNNEI. This CDR3 has 12 amino acids. The CDR3 is CASNGFTDTQYF. The CDR3 nucleotides are TGTGCCAGCAACGGGTTCACAGATACGCAGTATTTT.

The J gene is TRBJ2-6, the V gene TRBV11-2; D is ambiguous. The length of the CDR3 is 17 residues. The V end lost 5 bases, the J end lost 0 bases, and 14 bases lay between the germline ends. The V gene's germline CDR1 is SGHAT and CDR2 FQNNGV. CDR3 protein: CASSPRGRSSGANVLTF. CDR3 sequence (DNA): TGTGCCAGCAGCCCGCGCGGTCGGTCCTCTGGGGCCAACGTCCTGACTTTC.

The CDR3 region is CASSPRTNSYNEQFF. In DNA form, the CDR3 reads TGTGCCAGCAGCCCCAGGACTAACTCCTACAATGAGCAGTTCTTC. This rearrangement joins TRBV9 to TRBJ2-1; maybe TRBD2 (6 bases). This CDR3 has 15 amino acids. Trimming stripped 4 bases from V and 0 bases from J, with 11 bases between. CDR1 and CDR2 from the germline V gene are SGDLS and YYNGEE.

The rearrangement uses TRBV12-5 and TRBJ2-1, with 7 nucleotides matching TRBD2. The ends lost 6 bases at V and 0 bases at J; junction bases unmatched: 5. The CDR3 extends over 15 amino acids. CDR1 and CDR2 (germline): LGHNT, FRNRAP. CDR3 residues: CASGRGEGSYNEQFF. The CDR3, as DNA: TGTGCTAGTGGCCGGGGGGAAGGCTCCTACAATGAGCAGTTCTTC.

This clone was recorded once. The gene calls are TRBV5-4 and TRBJ1-2; D perhaps matches TRBD1 (6 bases). This CDR3 is built from 13 residues. Trimming removed 0 bases from V and 4 bases from J, with 7 bases in between. In germline, CDR1 is SGHNT, CDR2 YYREEE (reference sequence). Written as DNA, the CDR3 is TGTGCCAGCAGCTTGGTCAGGGGCTATGGCTACACCTTC. Its translation is CASSLVRGYGYTF.

This chain connects TRBV7-2 to TRBJ2-7; 12 bases are shared with TRBD2. The germline V gene encodes CDR1 SGHTA and CDR2 FQGNSA. This CDR3 is built from 15 residues. The ends lost 3 bases at V and 2 bases at J; junction bases unmatched: 2. In DNA form, the CDR3 reads TGTGCCAGCAGCTTCCTAGCGGGAGGGACCTACGAGCAGTACTTC. It encodes CASSFLAGGTYEQYF.

This chain links TRBV28 with TRBJ2-7, with 7 bases aligning to TRBD2. This CDR3 contains 13 residues. Germline lookup yields CDR1 MDHEN and CDR2 SYDVKM. The V segment lost 2 bases and the J segment 7 bases; nucleotides outside the gene matches: 5. CDR3 amino acids: CASSLNGGNEQYF. The CDR3 DNA is TGTGCCAGCAGTTTAAACGGGGGGAATGAGCAGTACTTC.

This clone was seen only once. This chain joins TRBV9 and TRBJ1-2; D unclear. Germline V CDR1 and CDR2: SGDLS, YYNGEE. V was trimmed by 0 bases and J by 4 bases, leaving 13 bases between them. CDR3 length equals 15 residues. DNA for the CDR3: TGTGCCAGCAGCGTAGACGCAGGACGGGGCTATGGCTACACCTTC. This gives the protein CASSVDAGRGYGYTF.

As DNA, the CDR3 is TGTGCCAGCAGCCCAACCATCGACAGGGGGACGAACACTGAAGCTTTCTTT. Amino acid sequence: CASSPTIDRGTNTEAFF. The chain has TRBV7-9 and TRBJ1-1; TRBD1 agrees at 9 bases. The CDR3 is 17 amino acids. Germline CDR1 and CDR2: SEHNR and FQNEAQ (reference sequence). Trimming removed 5 bases from V and 1 base from J; junction bases left unmatched: 11.

The rearrangement links TRBV15 to TRBJ2-1, with D possibly matching TRBD2 (6 bases). Trimming left V 3 bases short and J 0 bases short, with 9 bases between. The germline CDR1 and CDR2 sequences are LNHNV and YYDKDF (reference sequence). The CDR3 runs 15 residues. The CDR3 loop is CATSREGSSYNEQFF. The CDR3 bases are TGTGCCACCAGCAGGGAGGGGAGCTCCTACAATGAGCAGTTCTTC.

The rearrangement links TRBV6-4 to TRBJ2-2; 8 bases are a match to TRBD2. This CDR3 is built from 15 residues. From germline, CDR1 is MRHNA and CDR2 SNTAGT. Trimming at V came to 2 bases and at J to 6 bases, leaving 5 bases not matched to a gene. The CDR3 nucleotides are TGTGCCAGCAGTGACAGCGGGAGAAGGGCCGGGGAGCTGTTTTTT. Protein: CASSDSGRRAGELFF.

The chain carries TRBV7-3 and TRBJ2-3; 8 bases fit TRBD2. This CDR3 region has 17 residues. Germline trimming cut 2 bases from V and 3 bases from J; bases unmatched to any gene: 10. CDR1 and CDR2 (germline): SGHTA, FQGTGA. CDR3 protein: CASSLGIGGVRTDTQYF. CDR3 DNA sequence: TGTGCCAGCAGCTTAGGGATCGGGGGGGTTAGGACAGATACGCAGTATTTT.

The genes are TRBV6-1 and TRBJ1-2, with D hard to call. The V gene's germline CDR1 is MNHNS and CDR2 SASEGT. CDR3 length equals 14 residues. The V and J ends lost 7 bases and 4 bases respectively, with 16 bases between them. CDR3 sequence reads: CASMSAIWSYGYTF. CDR3 DNA: TGTGCCAGCATGAGTGCTATCTGGAGCTATGGCTACACCTTC.

CDR3 coding DNA: TGCAGCGTTGTAGTCAGGGCCGGGGAGCTGTTTTTT. Its protein is CSVVVRAGELFF. J is TRBJ2-2 and V is TRBV29-1; TRBD1 might be the D (5 bases). The CDR3 has 12 residues. Trimming removed 4 bases at V and 6 bases at J, with 9 bases between. Germline V gene data show CDR1 as SQVTM and CDR2 as ANQGSEA.